Each of the 5 T cell receptor beta chains below was sequenced from the same sample in a study of T cells in localized non-small cell lung cancer. Only in-frame clones appear in the TCRdb table, and some are missing; sequencing was by immunoSEQ multiplex PCR. This table has 15,000 to 20,000 clones, 85% to 90% appearing once. The material sequenced was peripheral blood mononuclear cells, taken before any cancer treatment. The receptors come from a woman aged 35 to 75 with stage III lung adenocarcinoma.

The chain has TRBV7-8 and TRBJ1-3; possibly TRBD1 for D (5 bases). Germline CDR1 is SGHVS and CDR2 is FQNEAQ. The length of the CDR3 is 14 residues. Trimming cost V 3 bases and J 2 bases, with 8 bases left between them. This CDR3 is CASSFGGTGNTIYF. DNA of the CDR3: TGTGCCAGCAGCTTCGGGGGGACTGGAAACACCATATATTTT.

The chain uses TRBV7-2 and TRBJ2-2; D might be TRBD1 or TRBD2, each matching 6 bases. The CDR3 length is 16 residues. Trimming stripped 3 bases from V and 4 bases from J, with 15 bases between. Germline V CDR1 and CDR2: SGHTA, FQGNSA. The CDR3 DNA is TGTGCCAGCAGCTTTGTGAGACGGGGGCCCACCGGGGAGCTGTTTTTT. Translation: CASSFVRRGPTGELFF. Together with reference TRBV7-2 and TRBJ2-2, the CDR3 gives the full variable domain: GAGVSQSPSNKVTEKGKDVELRCDPISGHTALYWYRQSLGQGLEFLIYFQGNSAPDKSGLPSDRFSAERTGGSVSTLTIQRTQQEDSAVYLCASSFVRRGPTGELFFGEGSRLTVL.

The V and J genes are TRBV7-6 and TRBJ2-2; maybe TRBD2 (6 bases). This CDR3 comprises 17 residues. The germline V gene has CDR1 SGHVS and CDR2 FNYEAQ. The V end lost 1 base, the J end lost 3 bases, and 15 bases lay between the germline ends. The CDR3 DNA reads as TGTGCCAGCAGCTTAGAGGTCCCCGGGACTCACACCGGGGAGCTGTTTTTT. Translation gives CASSLEVPGTHTGELFF. Complete variable domain (other parts from reference TRBV7-6 and TRBJ2-2): GAGVSQSPRYKVTKRGQDVALRCDPISGHVSLYWYRQALGQGPEFLTYFNYEAQQDKSGLPNDRFSAERPEGSISTLTIQRTEQRDSAMYRCASSLEVPGTHTGELFFGEGSRLTVL.

The V and J genes are TRBV5-1 and TRBJ2-3; the D is unclear. In germline, CDR1 is SGHRS, CDR2 YFSETQ. This CDR3 contains 16 residues. The V and J ends lost 0 bases and 6 bases respectively, with 17 bases between them. For the CDR3, the DNA is TGCGCCAGCAGCTTGGGGGCGTACCTTACTATCGATACGCAGTATTTT. This sequence encodes CASSLGAYLTIDTQYF.

This chain connects TRBV4-3 to TRBJ2-2, with D tentatively TRBD1 (5 bases). Between the trimmed V and J ends, which lost 0 bases and 8 bases, there was a span of 7 bases. The germline CDR1 and CDR2 sequences are LGHNA and YSLEER. CDR3 length equals 13 residues. Here the CDR3 reads CASSQDRVGELFF. The CDR3 DNA follows: TGCGCCAGCAGCCAAGACAGGGTTGGGGAGCTGTTTTTT.